The source of this TCR beta chain is a study of graft-versus-host responses after intestinal transplantation. In the study overall: Recipients received multivisceral, liver-intestinal, or isolated intestinal transplants. Tacrolimus plus steroids were given to all recipients for approximately three years, preceded by anti-thymocyte globulin induction. Study findings and constraints: Clonal ratios of graft-versus-host to host-versus-graft in allografts were high for patients exhibiting graft-donor T cell macrochimerism.

The germline V gene has CDR1 PRHDT and CDR2 FYEKMQ (reference sequence). V shed 4 bases, J shed 5 bases, and the junction held 11 bases outside the gene matches. This CDR3 has 16 amino acids. A note on this clone: Its antigen is undetermined.

The repertoire was sequenced with immunoSEQ multiplex PCR; TCRdb's copy has only in-frame clones and lacks some. Of 70,000 to 80,000 clones listed, 90% are singletons. The clonotype originates from a human donor who received an intestinal transplant. The V and J genes are TRBV13 and TRBJ1-2, with 9 bases identical to TRBD1. The sample here was unstimulated CD8+ T cells sorted from spleen or lymph node cells, taken before intestinal transplant. CDR3 nucleotides: TGTGCCAGCAGCTCGCCGGACAGGGGAAAAGGATATGGCTACACCTTC. This gives the protein CASSSPDRGKGYGYTF.